One and the same sample provided the 23 T cell receptor beta chains below, sequenced in a study of tumor and adjacent non-tumor tissue in lung cancer. The library came from three nested PCR rounds adapted from ARM-PCR protocols. TCRdb redid the calling of the multiplex PCR reads with MiXCR, one entry per CDR3 protein. This table holds 110,000 or so distinct CDR3 sequences, more than 70% found once. This sample's RNA came from whole unsorted tissue. The sample taken for sequencing was lung tumor tissue. The receptor set was obtained from a woman aged 60-70 years with non-small cell lung cancer.

As to this clonotype: An end of the junction does not agree with germline; a read error may underlie this. The chain has TRBV11-3 and TRBJ2-2; no reliable D call. The CDR3 is 14 residues long. Germline V lookup: CDR1 SGHNT, CDR2 YENEEA. This CDR3 is CASILVSNTRELFF. CDR3 coding DNA: TGTGCCAGCATCTTAGTCTCGAACACCCGGGAGCTGTTTTTT.

Of note for this clonotype: The CDR3 does not close with the conserved phenylalanine or tryptophan, likely indicating a read error. This chain uses TRBV11-2 with TRBJ2-3; possibly TRBD2 for D (7 bases). The CDR3 totals 15 residues. Germline CDR1 is SGHAT and CDR2 is FQNNGV. Written as DNA, the CDR3 is TGTGCCAGCAGGAGGGGGGGGGCTGGCACAGATATGCAGTATATT. As protein: CASRRGGAGTDMQYI.

This rearrangement joins TRBV6-6 to TRBJ2-7; 9 nucleotides match TRBD1. Germline-derived CDR1 and CDR2 are MNHNY and SVGAGI (reference sequence). The CDR3 extends over 15 amino acids. The V gene end was trimmed by 5 bases and the J gene end by 5 bases; junction bases not matched to a gene: 10. As DNA, the CDR3 is TGTGCCAGCAGTCGCCTGACAGGGGGAGATCACGAGCAGTACTTC. This codes for CASSRLTGGDHEQYF.

Concerning this clonotype itself: This clone may be a read error of a much larger clone one base away. The J gene is TRBJ2-3, the V gene TRBV12-3 or TRBV12-4, with no clear D. V lost 6 bases and J 5 bases, leaving 18 bases between the germline ends. This CDR3 region has 15 residues. In DNA, the CDR3 is TGTGCCAGCAGCCCCTACGAGGCCTACATAGATACGCAGTATTTT. As protein: CASSPYEAYIDTQYF.

The rearrangement joins TRBV12-3 or TRBV12-4 to TRBJ2-2; D is perhaps TRBD1 (5 bases). The CDR3 has 13 amino acids. Trimming shortened V by 6 bases and J by 4 bases, and 9 bases separated the two germline ends. The DNA of the CDR3 is TGTGCCAGCAGCAGACAGTCCACCGGGGAGCTGTTTTTT. As protein: CASSRQSTGELFF.

Note on this clonotype: A read error is possible here, since a much larger clone lies one base away. Lacking the conserved final phenylalanine or tryptophan, this CDR3 likely reflects a read error. The gene calls are TRBV7-2 and TRBJ1-3; unclear D gene. Germline values: CDR1 SGHTA, CDR2 FQGNSA. The CDR3 has 13 residues. Trimming took off 5 bases at V and 7 bases at J, with 12 bases between the two ends. CDR3 sequence: CASSPQSRNTIYS. The CDR3 DNA reads TGTGCCAGCAGCCCCCAATCTCGTAACACCATATATTCT.

The rearrangement links TRBV11-3 to TRBJ1-1, with D uncertain. This CDR3 has 15 amino acids. Germline-derived CDR1 and CDR2 are SGHNT and YENEEA. V was cut by 11 bases and J by 4 bases, with 23 bases left in between. The CDR3 loop is CACCLDPGRGTEAFF. CDR3 DNA sequence: TGTGCCTGCTGCTTAGATCCGGGGAGAGGCACTGAAGCTTTCTTT.

Notes on this clonotype: At one end the junction does not follow the germline gene, possibly because of a read error. The rearrangement joins TRBV29-1 to TRBJ2-1, with D possibly being TRBD1 (5 bases). This CDR3 spans 11 amino acids. Germline CDR1 is SQVTM and CDR2 is ANQGSEA. The DNA of the CDR3 is TGCAACGTTGAACAGATGCAGGGATCGTTCTTC. The encoded protein is CNVEQMQGSFF.

Note on this clonotype: The conserved final phenylalanine or tryptophan is absent from the CDR3, which likely points to a read error. V and J are TRBV20-1 and TRBJ2-1, with D unclear. The CDR3 is made up of 14 amino acids. V shed 1 base and J shed 6 bases, with 13 bases lying between them. The germline gives CDR1 DFQATT, CDR2 SNEGSKA (reference sequence). CDR3 nucleotide sequence: TGCAGTGCTAGAGCGGATGTTGGTTTCAATGAGCAGTTCTTG. Amino acids: CSARADVGFNEQFL.

As concerns this clonotype: A read error may produce the germline difference seen at one junction end. This rearrangement joins TRBV11-1 to TRBJ1-1, with D hard to call. The CDR3 covers 16 residues. CDR1 and CDR2 (germline): SGHAT, FQDESV (reference sequence). The CDR3 DNA reads as TGTGCCAGCAGCTTATCGGCGGGATTATCGAACACTGAAGCTTCCTTT. Translating gives CASSLSAGLSNTEASF.

With regard to this clonotype: A single base separates this from a much larger clone, so it may be a read error. The rearrangement joins TRBV20-1 to TRBJ2-5, with 7 bases that match TRBD2. V lost 8 bases to trimming and J lost 7 bases; unmatched junction nucleotides: 16. The CDR3 has 14 amino acids. Germline CDR1 DFQATT, CDR2 SNEGSKA (reference sequence). The CDR3 loop reads CSPSRREGEVTQYF. In nucleotides, the CDR3 is TGCAGTCCCTCGAGGAGGGAGGGAGAGGTGACCCAGTACTTC.

To note about this clonotype: One end of the junction fails to match germline, which may point to a read error. The V call is TRBV20-1, the J call TRBJ2-7, with D perhaps TRBD1 or TRBD2 (6 bases each). CDR3 size: 12 residues. Germline CDR1 DFQATT, CDR2 SNEGSKA (reference sequence). The CDR3 region has the DNA TGCAATGCTAGAAGGGGGGCCTACGAGCAGTACTTC. This encodes CNARRGAYEQYF.

This clonotype is a singleton in its sample. This rearrangement joins TRBV4-2 to TRBJ2-4, with TRBD2 matching over 10 bases. Trimming at V came to 0 bases and at J to 0 bases, leaving 8 bases not matched to a gene. The CDR3 is made up of 19 amino acids. Germline values: CDR1 LGHNA, CDR2 YNFKEQ. The CDR3 reads CASSQDGTSDTVAKNIQYF. The CDR3 DNA follows: TGTGCCAGCAGCCAAGATGGGACTAGCGATACCGTAGCCAAAAACATTCAGTACTTC.

Note on this clonotype: One end of the junction does not line up with germline, which may come from a read error. The V gene is TRBV6-2 or TRBV6-3, the J gene TRBJ2-7; possibly TRBD1 for D (6 bases). The length of the CDR3 is 17 residues. CDR1 MNHEY and CDR2 SVGEGT come from the germline V gene. The CDR3 region has the DNA TGTGCCAGCACTTATTCAGGACAGCGATACAACCCCTACGGGCAGTACTTT. Protein: CASTYSGQRYNPYGQYF.

The DNA for the CDR3 is TGTGCCAGCAGCGGGGACTCCCTGAATGAGCAGTTCTTC. It yields the protein CASSGDSLNEQFF. This chain connects TRBV9 to TRBJ2-1, with D tentatively TRBD2 (6 bases). Germline loops: CDR1 SGDLS, CDR2 YYNGEE. The CDR3 has 13 residues. The V end lost 3 bases, the J end lost 7 bases, and 11 bases lay between the germline ends.

As regards this clonotype: This may arise from a read error, as a much more abundant clone is one base away. The chain links TRBV6-2 or TRBV6-3 to TRBJ2-3; 8 bases map to TRBD1. Germline-derived CDR1 and CDR2 are MNHEY and SVGEGT. The CDR3 is made up of 16 amino acids. CDR3: CASSSRGQGALDMQYF. The CDR3 nucleotides are TGTGCCAGCAGTTCCCGCGGACAGGGCGCATTGGATATGCAGTATTTT.

This clonotype was seen a few times. A much larger clone is a single base away; this may be a read error. The chain combines TRBV4-3 with TRBJ2-1; D might be TRBD2 (6 bases). Trimming left V 0 bases short and J 1 base short, with 13 bases between. The CDR3 sequence is 17 residues long. Per germline, CDR1 LGHNA and CDR2 YSLEER. In DNA, the CDR3 is TGCGCCAGCAGCCAAGATGTGGCGGGGTGGTCCTACAATGAGCAGTTCTTC. Protein: CASSQDVAGWSYNEQFF.

V gene TRBV11-3 combines with J gene TRBJ2-3; 10 bases map to TRBD2. V shed 4 bases, J shed 1 base, and the junction held 5 bases outside the gene matches. The germline gives CDR1 SGHNT, CDR2 YENEEA. This CDR3 is 16 amino acids long. CDR3 sequence reads: CASSSSGGAGTDTQYF. The CDR3 DNA follows: TGTGCCAGCAGCTCGAGCGGGGGGGCAGGCACAGATACGCAGTATTTT.

The sample holds a few counts of this clonotype. A read error may be the cause here, since a much bigger clone is one base away. CDR3 region: CASSQASGERDNEQFF. The CDR3 coding sequence is TGTGCCAGCAGCCAAGCAAGCGGAGAACGAGACAATGAGCAGTTCTTC. The chain is built from TRBV14 and TRBJ2-1; D may be TRBD2 (5 bases). This CDR3 comprises 16 residues. V was pared by 1 base and J by 5 bases, with 15 bases between. The germline gives CDR1 SGHDN, CDR2 FVKESK.

Remarks on this clonotype: With a much larger clone just one base away, this may be a read error. The chain recombines TRBV20-1 with TRBJ2-5; unclear D gene. Germline lookup yields CDR1 DFQATT and CDR2 SNEGSKA (reference sequence). V was trimmed by 2 bases and J by 1 base, leaving 11 bases between them. The CDR3 runs 14 residues. CDR3 loop: CSARPPDAQETQYF. DNA for the CDR3: TGCAGTGCTAGACCCCCCGACGCCCAAGAGACCCAGTACTTC.

With regard to this clonotype: Here the CDR3 omits its conserved ending phenylalanine or tryptophan, so a read error is the likely source. No DNA is shown, since the ends of the CDR3 on it are uncertain; the CDR3 is the one TCRdb lists. V usage is TRBV6-5 and J usage is TRBJ1-1. The CDR3 sequence runs 13 residues, both termini included. CDR1 is MNHEY and CDR2 is SVGAGI in the germline V gene. CDR3 amino acids: CASSYQIGFQSFL.

This clonotype was detected only a few times. The chain links TRBV11-2 to TRBJ2-3, with D tentatively TRBD1 (6 bases). The CDR3 contains 13 residues. Per the germline V gene, CDR1 is SGHAT and CDR2 is FQNNGV. Trimming took off 0 bases at V and 13 bases at J, with 14 bases between the two ends. DNA for the CDR3: TGTGCCAGCAGCTTAGATCCACAGGGAGAAAAGTATTTT. Translating it yields CASSLDPQGEKYF.

In regard to this clonotype: Here the CDR3 omits its conserved ending phenylalanine or tryptophan, so a read error is the likely source. The chain joins TRBV11-1 to TRBJ2-1, with 7 positions matching TRBD1. Germline values: CDR1 SGHAT, CDR2 FQDESV (reference sequence). The CDR3 covers 15 residues. Here the CDR3 reads CASGLLGTAFNEQFL. Written as DNA, the CDR3 is TGTGCCAGCGGCTTATTGGGGACAGCTTTCAATGAGCAGTTCTTA.